The clone carrying this TCR beta chain occurred a few times. V was clipped by 2 bases and J by 7 bases, with 12 bases between them. The CDR3 runs 13 residues. The germline CDR1 and CDR2 sequences are MNHNS and SASEGT. These data come from a study of OX40 agonist ivuxolimab in advanced cancers. Across the whole study: A mean age of around 66 years, range roughly 20 to 90, was recorded, and around 85% were male.

Measured with immunoSEQ multiplex PCR; TCRdb has only the in-frame clones, and not every one. The table includes more than 55,000 clones, around 77% detected once. This chain uses TRBV6-1 with TRBJ2-7; unclear D gene. This TCR came from an adult with an advanced solid tumor such as melanoma, head and neck, liver or kidney cancer. Sequencing was performed on CD4+ or CD8+ T cells sorted from blood, taken in a trial of the OX40 agonist ivuxolimab. In DNA form, the CDR3 reads TGTGCCAGCAGTGAAAAGGGATTCTTAGAGCAGTACTTC. Amino acids: CASSEKGFLEQYF.